The rows below give T cell receptor beta chains drawn from one sample of a study of sequential checkpoint blockade in melanoma. Libraries were prepared by immunoSEQ multiplex PCR; TCRdb keeps only in-frame clonotypes and omits some of them. The sample yields about 11,000 clones, about 26% seen once. This sample comprised tumor tissue (inferred from file names), obtained from a patient given nivolumab and ipilimumab in sequence. All receptors come from a human donor with melanoma. The CDR3 runs from the conserved cysteine through the conserved F or W. The order of the fields is J gene, V gene, clone size, D gene, CDR3 protein, CDR3 DNA. D genes are given only for firm matches. A clone size is listed for some rows: how often the clone was seen (once, few, many), or a class if it is expanded.

J: TRBJ2-3
V: TRBV5-1
size: -
D: TRBD2
CDR3: CASSFQGLAGGLTDTQYF
DNA: TGCGCCAGCAGCTTCCAGGGACTAGCGGGGGGGCTCACAGATACGCAGTATTTT

J: TRBJ2-7
V: TRBV19
size: -
D: TRBD2
CDR3: CASSIDLTSGVAYEQYF
DNA: TGTGCCAGTAGTATAGATCTGACTAGCGGGGTTGCCTACGAGCAGTACTTC

J: TRBJ1-2
V: TRBV11-3
size: few
D: -
CDR3: CASSSGGSNYGYTF
DNA: TGTGCCAGCAGCTCGGGGGGATCTAACTATGGCTACACCTTC

J: TRBJ1-5
V: TRBV15
size: -
D: -
CDR3: CATSSSGRNNQPQHF
DNA: TGTGCCACCAGCTCATCGGGACGGAACAATCAGCCCCAGCATTTT

J: TRBJ1-1
V: TRBV18
size: -
D: -
CDR3: CASSPLDSGFTEAFF
DNA: TGTGCCAGCTCACCACTTGACTCGGGGTTCACTGAAGCTTTCTTT

J: TRBJ2-6
V: TRBV11-3
size: medium-sized
D: -
CDR3: CASSLGGNWANVLTF
DNA: TGTGCCAGCAGCTTGGGGGGAAACTGGGCCAACGTCCTGACTTTC

J: TRBJ2-2
V: TRBV10-2
size: -
D: -
CDR3: CASGVGSTGELFF
DNA: TGCGCCAGCGGGGTCGGGAGCACCGGGGAGCTGTTTTTT

J: TRBJ1-3
V: TRBV9
size: few
D: -
CDR3: CARMYVGWGRGNTIYF
DNA: TGTGCCAGGATGTACGTAGGGTGGGGGCGTGGAAACACCATATATTTT

J: TRBJ1-1
V: TRBV29-1
size: -
D: -
CDR3: CSVTNTPSEAFF
DNA: TGCAGCGTTACCAATACTCCGTCTGAAGCTTTCTTT

J: TRBJ2-3
V: TRBV6-8
size: many
D: -
CDR3: CASSGYRGTDTQYF
DNA: TGTGCCAGCAGTGGATACAGAGGCACAGATACGCAGTATTTT

J: TRBJ2-7
V: TRBV18
size: few
D: TRBD2
CDR3: CASSPIPAGGVEQYF
DNA: TGTGCCAGCTCCCCCATACCGGCGGGGGGTGTAGAGCAGTACTTC

J: TRBJ1-2
V: TRBV6-7
size: -
D: -
CDR3: CASSYSKNNVVSGYTF
DNA: TGTGCCAGCAGTTACTCGAAAAACAACGTAGTTAGTGGCTACACCTTC

J: TRBJ2-1
V: TRBV7-8
size: few
D: -
CDR3: CASSPPGLSEQFF
DNA: TGTGCCAGCAGCCCCCCTGGGCTAAGTGAGCAGTTCTTC

J: TRBJ1-6
V: TRBV11-3
size: many
D: -
CDR3: CASSPLTISSYNSPLHF
DNA: TGTGCCAGCAGCCCCTTGACAATCAGCTCCTATAATTCACCCCTCCACTTT

J: TRBJ1-6
V: TRBV11-3
size: -
D: TRBD1
CDR3: CASSLDHDRVNSPLHF
DNA: TGTGCCAGCAGCTTGGACCACGACAGGGTTAATTCACCCCTCCACTTT

J: TRBJ1-5
V: TRBV5-1
size: once
D: -
CDR3: CASSLAGISNQPQHF
DNA: TGCGCCAGCAGCTTGGCAGGTATTAGCAATCAGCCCCAGCATTTT

J: TRBJ2-7
V: TRBV4-1
size: -
D: TRBD2
CDR3: CASSQGLAGVAYEQYF
DNA: TGCGCCAGCAGCCAGGGACTAGCGGGGGTTGCCTACGAGCAGTACTTC

J: TRBJ1-6
V: TRBV6-8
size: few
D: -
CDR3: CASGREQYNSPLHF
DNA: TGTGCCAGCGGGAGAGAACAGTATAATTCACCCCTCCACTTT

J: TRBJ1-4
V: TRBV19
size: once
D: -
CDR3: CASSKEWNEKLFF
DNA: TGTGCCAGTAGTAAGGAGTGGAATGAAAAACTGTTTTTT

J: TRBJ2-7
V: TRBV18
size: -
D: -
CDR3: CASSPSRDEQYF
DNA: TGTGCCAGCTCACCAAGCCGCGACGAGCAGTACTTC

J: TRBJ1-5
V: TRBV19
size: -
D: -
CDR3: CASSTGMGVSNQPQHF
DNA: TGTGCCAGTAGTACAGGGATGGGGGTAAGCAATCAGCCCCAGCATTTT

J: TRBJ2-1
V: TRBV30
size: -
D: -
CDR3: CAWSVKGGLDEQFF
DNA: TGTGCCTGGAGTGTAAAGGGGGGATTAGATGAGCAGTTCTTC

J: TRBJ2-7
V: TRBV11-3
size: -
D: TRBD1
CDR3: CASSQGQGTYEQYF
DNA: TGTGCCAGCAGCCAAGGACAGGGCACCTACGAGCAGTACTTC

J: TRBJ2-4
V: TRBV19
size: -
D: TRBD2
CDR3: CASQYSGGAQNIQYF
DNA: TGTGCCAGCCAATATAGCGGGGGGGCCCAGAACATTCAGTACTTC

J: TRBJ2-5
V: TRBV9
size: few
D: -
CDR3: CASSGGDTFSETQYF
DNA: TGTGCCAGCAGCGGAGGGGACACTTTTTCAGAGACCCAGTACTTC

J: TRBJ2-6
V: TRBV27
size: -
D: -
CDR3: CASRRVGGANVLTF
DNA: TGTGCCAGCAGAAGGGTTGGTGGGGCCAACGTCCTGACTTTC

J: TRBJ1-5
V: TRBV15
size: -
D: -
CDR3: CATSLGVGDNQPQHF
DNA: TGTGCCACCAGCTTAGGGGTGGGGGACAATCAGCCCCAGCATTTT

J: TRBJ2-7
V: TRBV6-8
size: medium-sized
D: TRBD1
CDR3: CASGPGTGIYEQYF
DNA: TGTGCCAGCGGTCCGGGGACAGGGATTTACGAGCAGTACTTC

J: TRBJ1-4
V: TRBV11-3
size: few
D: -
CDR3: CASSAGRGDTATNEKLFF
DNA: TGTGCCAGCAGCGCCGGCCGGGGGGACACTGCAACTAATGAAAAACTGTTTTTT

J: TRBJ1-2
V: TRBV19
size: once
D: -
CDR3: CAIREKYGYTF
DNA: TGTGCCATCCGGGAAAAATATGGCTACACCTTC

J: TRBJ2-3
V: TRBV5-1
size: -
D: TRBD1
CDR3: CASSTDRGDGTDTQYF
DNA: TGCGCCAGCAGCACCGACAGGGGGGATGGCACAGATACGCAGTATTTT

J: TRBJ2-3
V: TRBV9
size: many
D: TRBD1
CDR3: CASSARGQFTDTQYF
DNA: TGTGCCAGCAGCGCCAGGGGACAGTTCACAGATACGCAGTATTTT

J: TRBJ1-1
V: TRBV18
size: -
D: TRBD1
CDR3: CASSRGQGANTEAFF
DNA: TGTGCCAGCTCAAGGGGACAGGGGGCGAACACTGAAGCTTTCTTT

J: TRBJ2-1
V: TRBV5-1
size: -
D: -
CDR3: CASSWMGESYNEQFF
DNA: TGCGCCAGCAGCTGGATGGGGGAATCCTACAATGAGCAGTTCTTC

J: TRBJ2-7
V: TRBV11-3
size: -
D: -
CDR3: CASRRDGQLYEQYF
DNA: TGTGCCAGCAGGAGGGATGGGCAGCTCTACGAGCAGTACTTC

J: TRBJ1-5
V: TRBV12-5
size: few
D: -
CDR3: CASGLWSGTPNQPQHF
DNA: TGTGCTAGTGGTTTGTGGTCCGGGACACCGAATCAGCCCCAGCATTTT